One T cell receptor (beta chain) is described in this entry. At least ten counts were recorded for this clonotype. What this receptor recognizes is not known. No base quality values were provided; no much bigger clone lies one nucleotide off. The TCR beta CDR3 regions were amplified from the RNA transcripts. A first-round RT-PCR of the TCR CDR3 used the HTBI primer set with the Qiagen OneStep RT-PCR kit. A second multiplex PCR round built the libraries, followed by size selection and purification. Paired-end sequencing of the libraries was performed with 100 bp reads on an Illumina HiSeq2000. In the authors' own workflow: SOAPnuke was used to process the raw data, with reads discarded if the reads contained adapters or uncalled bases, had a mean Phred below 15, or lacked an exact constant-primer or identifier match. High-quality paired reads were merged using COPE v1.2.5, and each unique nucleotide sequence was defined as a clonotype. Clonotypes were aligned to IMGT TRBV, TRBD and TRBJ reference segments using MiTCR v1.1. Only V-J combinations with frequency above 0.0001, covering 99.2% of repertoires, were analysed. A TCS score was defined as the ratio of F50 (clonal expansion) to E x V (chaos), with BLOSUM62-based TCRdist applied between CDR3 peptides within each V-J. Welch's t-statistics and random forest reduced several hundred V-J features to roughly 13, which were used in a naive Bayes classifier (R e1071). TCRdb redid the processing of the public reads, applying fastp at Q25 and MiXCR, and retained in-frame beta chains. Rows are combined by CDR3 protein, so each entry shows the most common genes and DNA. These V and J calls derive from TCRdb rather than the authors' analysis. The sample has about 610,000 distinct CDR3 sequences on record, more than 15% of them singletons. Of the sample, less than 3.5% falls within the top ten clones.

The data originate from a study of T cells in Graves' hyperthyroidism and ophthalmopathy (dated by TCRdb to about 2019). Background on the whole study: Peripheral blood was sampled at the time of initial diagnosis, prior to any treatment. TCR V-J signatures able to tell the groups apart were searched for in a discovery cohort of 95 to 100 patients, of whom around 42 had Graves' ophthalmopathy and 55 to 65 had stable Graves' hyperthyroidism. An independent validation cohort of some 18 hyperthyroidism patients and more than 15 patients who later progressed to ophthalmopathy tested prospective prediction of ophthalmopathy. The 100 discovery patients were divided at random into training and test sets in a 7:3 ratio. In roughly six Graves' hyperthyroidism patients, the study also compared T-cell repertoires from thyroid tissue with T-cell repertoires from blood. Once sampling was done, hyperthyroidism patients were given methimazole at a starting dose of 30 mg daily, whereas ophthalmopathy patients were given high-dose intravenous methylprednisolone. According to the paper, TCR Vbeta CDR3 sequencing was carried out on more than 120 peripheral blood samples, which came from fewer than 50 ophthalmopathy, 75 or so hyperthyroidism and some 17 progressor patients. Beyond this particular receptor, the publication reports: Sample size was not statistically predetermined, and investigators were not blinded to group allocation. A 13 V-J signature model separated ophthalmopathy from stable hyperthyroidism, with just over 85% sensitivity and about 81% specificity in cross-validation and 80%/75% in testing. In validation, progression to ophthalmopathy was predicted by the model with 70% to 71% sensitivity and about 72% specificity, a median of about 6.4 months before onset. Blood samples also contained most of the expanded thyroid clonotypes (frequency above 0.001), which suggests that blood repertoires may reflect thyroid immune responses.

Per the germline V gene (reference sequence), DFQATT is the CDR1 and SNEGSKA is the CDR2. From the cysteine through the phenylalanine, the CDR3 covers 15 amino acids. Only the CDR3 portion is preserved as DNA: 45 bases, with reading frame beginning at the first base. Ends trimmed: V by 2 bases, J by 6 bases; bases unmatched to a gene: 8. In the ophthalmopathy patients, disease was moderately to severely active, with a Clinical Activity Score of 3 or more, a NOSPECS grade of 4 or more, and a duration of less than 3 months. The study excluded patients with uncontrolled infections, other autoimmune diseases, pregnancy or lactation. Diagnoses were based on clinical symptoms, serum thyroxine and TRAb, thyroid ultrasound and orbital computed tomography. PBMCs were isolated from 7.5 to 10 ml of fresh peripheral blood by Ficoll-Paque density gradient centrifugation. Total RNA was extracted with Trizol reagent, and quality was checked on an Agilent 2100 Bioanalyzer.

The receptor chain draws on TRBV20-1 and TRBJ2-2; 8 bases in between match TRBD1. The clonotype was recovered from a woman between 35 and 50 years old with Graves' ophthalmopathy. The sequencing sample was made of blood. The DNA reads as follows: TGCAGTGCTAGATCCAGGGGGCGTGATGCCGGGGAGCTGTTTTTT. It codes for CSARSRGRDAGELFF.